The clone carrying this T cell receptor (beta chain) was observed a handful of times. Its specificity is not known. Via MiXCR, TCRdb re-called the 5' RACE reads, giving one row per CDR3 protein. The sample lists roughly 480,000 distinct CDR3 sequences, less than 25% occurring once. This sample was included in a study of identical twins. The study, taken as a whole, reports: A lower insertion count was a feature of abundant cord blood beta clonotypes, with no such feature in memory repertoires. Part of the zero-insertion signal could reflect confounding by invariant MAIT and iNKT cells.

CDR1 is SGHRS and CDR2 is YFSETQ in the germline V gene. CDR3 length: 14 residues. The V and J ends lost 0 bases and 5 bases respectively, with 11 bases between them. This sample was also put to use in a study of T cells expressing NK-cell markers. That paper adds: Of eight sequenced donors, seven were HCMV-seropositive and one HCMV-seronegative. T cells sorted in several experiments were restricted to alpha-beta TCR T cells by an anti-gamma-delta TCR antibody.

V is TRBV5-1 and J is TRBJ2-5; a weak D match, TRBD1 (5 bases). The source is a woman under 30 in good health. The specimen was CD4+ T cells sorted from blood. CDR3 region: CASSLGVRAETQYF. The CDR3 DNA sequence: TGCGCCAGCAGCTTGGGGGTCAGGGCGGAGACCCAGTACTTC. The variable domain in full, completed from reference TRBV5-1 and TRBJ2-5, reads KAGVTQTPRYLIKTRGQQVTLSCSPISGHRSVSWYQQTPGQGLQFLFEYFSETQRNKGNFPGRFSGRQFSNSRSEMNVSTLELGDSALYLCASSLGVRAETQYFGPGTRLLVL.